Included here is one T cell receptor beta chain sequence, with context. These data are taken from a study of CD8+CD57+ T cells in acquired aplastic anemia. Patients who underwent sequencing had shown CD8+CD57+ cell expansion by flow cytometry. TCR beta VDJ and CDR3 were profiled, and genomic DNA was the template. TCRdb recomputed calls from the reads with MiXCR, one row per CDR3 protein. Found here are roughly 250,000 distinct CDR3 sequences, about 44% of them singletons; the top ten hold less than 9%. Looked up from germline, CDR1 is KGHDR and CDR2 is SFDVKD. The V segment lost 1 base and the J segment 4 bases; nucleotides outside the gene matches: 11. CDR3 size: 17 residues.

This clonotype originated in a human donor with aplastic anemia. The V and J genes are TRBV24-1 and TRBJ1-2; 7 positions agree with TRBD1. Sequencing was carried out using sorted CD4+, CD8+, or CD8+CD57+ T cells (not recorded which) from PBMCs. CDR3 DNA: TGTGCCACCAGTGATTTAACTGAGGGGGCGCGGATCTATGGCTACACCTTC. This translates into CATSDLTEGARIYGYTF.